This TCR beta chain was identified during a study of T cell changes during pregnancy in multiple sclerosis. Trimming took off 3 bases at V and 1 base at J, with 9 bases between the two ends. CDR1 is MNHEY and CDR2 is SMNVEV in the germline V gene (reference sequence). The CDR3 runs to 14 residues. Some clones are missing from TCRdb's copy, which holds only in-frame ones; the method was immunoSEQ multiplex PCR. The sample carries tens of thousands of clones, about 96% recorded once. Specimen: CD8+ T cells from peripheral blood mononuclear cells, collected after pregnancy. The sequence was collected from a female donor with multiple sclerosis, enrolled in a pregnancy study. This chain links TRBV27 with TRBJ1-1; D is undetermined. The CDR3 is CASSLEDENTEAFF. The CDR3, as DNA: TGTGCCAGCAGTTTGGAGGATGAGAACACTGAAGCTTTCTTT.